This T cell receptor (beta chain) was documented in a study of OX40 agonist ivuxolimab in advanced cancers. Whole-study context: Enrolled patients in dose escalation had cancers that were hepatocellular carcinoma, melanoma, renal cell or head and neck cancer. Under the entry rules, prior anti-PD-1, anti-PD-L1 or anti-CTLA-4 therapy was allowed, and more than 35% had some. Study results and limitations: Within 6 weeks, CD4+ and CD8+ blood T cells expanded clonally at 0.1 to 3.0 mg/kg.

Generated by immunoSEQ multiplex PCR, the TCRdb table keeps only in-frame clones and is missing some. The sample includes 65,000 to 90,000 clones, 80% to 95% seen only once; the top ten take 6% to 8.5%. Prior autoimmune disease or systemic immunosuppression barred patients. Germline V gives CDR1 SGHVS, CDR2 FQNEAQ. The CDR3 has 17 residues. Trimming stripped 1 base from V and 1 base from J, with 14 bases between. Points on this clone: Its target is not known.

The chain couples TRBV7-8 to TRBJ2-1, with unresolved D. This clonotype was obtained from an adult with an advanced solid tumor such as melanoma, head and neck, liver or kidney cancer. Here the sequenced sample was CD4+ or CD8+ T cells sorted from blood, taken in a trial of the OX40 agonist ivuxolimab. The CDR3 protein is CASSLDLVGVSYNEQFF. The CDR3 nucleotides read TGTGCCAGCAGCTTAGATTTGGTTGGGGTATCCTACAATGAGCAGTTCTTC.